This T cell receptor (beta chain) was captured in a study of blood T cell repertoires in COVID-19. The CDR3 contains 13 residues. Germline V gene lookup returns CDR1 SQVTM and CDR2 ANQGSEA. The ends lost 7 bases at V and 4 bases at J; junction bases unmatched: 8. Only in-frame clones appear in the TCRdb table, and some are missing; sequencing was by immunoSEQ multiplex PCR. The sample has 140,000 to 150,000 clones, more than 75% seen once; the top ten hold roughly 2.6%. Material for sequencing was peripheral blood. The receptor comes from a human donor with acute or convalescent COVID-19. The donor label of this sample is uncertain. The V call is TRBV29-1, the J call TRBJ1-2; 8 bases align to TRBD1. The CDR3 reads CSARQGQGYGYTF. CDR3 nucleotides: TGCAGCGCCCGACAGGGGCAGGGCTATGGCTACACCTTC.